This is a list of T cell receptor beta chains from one sample in a study of blood T cell repertoires in COVID-19. Method: immunoSEQ multiplex PCR; TCRdb's copy keeps in-frame clones and lacks some. The sample consists of approximately 140,000 clones, almost 90% of them appearing once. Input material: peripheral blood. The receptor set was obtained from a man aged 45 to 65 with active or convalescent COVID-19. Each CDR3 is given with its conserved first and last residue. D genes are given only for firm matches. Clone size is stated in some rows and not others, as once, few, many or a class when expanded.

D,V,size,J,CDR3,DNA
.,TRBV10-1,few,TRBJ2-2,CASSGGANTGELFF,TGCGCCAGCAGTGGCGGGGCGAACACCGGGGAGCTGTTTTTT
.,TRBV2,.,TRBJ2-7,CASQEGLEQYF,TGTGCCAGCCAGGAGGGTCTGGAGCAGTACTTC
.,TRBV6-5,.,TRBJ1-3,CASSLSGGHTIYF,TGTGCCAGCAGTCTCTCCGGGGGTCACACCATATATTTT
TRBD1,TRBV3-1/TRBV3-2,.,TRBJ2-7,CASSQSGTGGLEQYF,TGTGCCAGCAGCCAGAGTGGGACAGGGGGCCTCGAGCAGTACTTC
TRBD2,TRBV4-1,.,TRBJ2-5,CASSPTRGDYQETQYF,TGCGCCAGCAGCCCGACCCGGGGGGATTATCAAGAGACCCAGTACTTC
TRBD1,TRBV19,.,TRBJ2-7,CASRRQGGTYEQYF,TGTGCCAGTCGTCGACAGGGGGGCACCTACGAGCAGTACTTC
.,TRBV19,.,TRBJ2-7,CASSTTVHSYEQYF,TGTGCCAGTAGTACCACGGTCCATTCCTACGAGCAGTACTTC
TRBD1,TRBV18,few,TRBJ1-6,CASSTGNSPLHF,TGTGCCAGCTCGACAGGGAATTCACCCCTCCACTTT
.,TRBV18,.,TRBJ1-3,CASSPQGNSGNTIYF,TGTGCCAGCTCACCGCAGGGTAACTCTGGAAACACCATATATTTT
TRBD1,TRBV10-2,.,TRBJ2-3,CASSTGGRDTQYF,TGCGCCAGCAGTACAGGGGGCCGAGATACGCAGTATTTT
.,TRBV3-1/TRBV3-2,.,TRBJ2-1,CASSSPGNEQFF,TGTGCCAGCAGCTCCCCGGGCAATGAGCAGTTCTTC
TRBD1,TRBV18,.,TRBJ1-1,CASSPSLAQGVSEAFF,TGTGCCAGCTCACCAAGCCTCGCACAGGGGGTCTCTGAAGCTTTCTTT